Below, 22 T cell receptor beta chains from the same sample are listed, as sequenced in a study of a mutant IDH1 vaccine in newly diagnosed glioma. Sequenced by immunoSEQ multiplex PCR; TCRdb stores in-frame clones only, minus some. The sample contains 30,000 to 35,000 clones, over 50% of which appear only once. Regarding time point: week 5, during vaccination. One vaccine dose held 300 ug of mutant IDH1 20-mer peptide and came with topical imiquimod. Their antigens are not known. The sample here was PBMCs, taken from a glioma patient whose treatment included an IDH1 peptide vaccine. These receptors came from a woman younger than 35 with glioma.

This clone was observed a few times. The CDR3 nucleotides read TGTGCCAGCAGTTTGGAGGGGGCGTCTCAGGGCACCTTC. Translation gives CASSLEGASQGTF. The chain employs TRBV28 and TRBJ1-2; 7 positions agree with TRBD1. Losses at the gene ends were 3 bases for V and 13 bases for J; bases not matched to a gene: 11. CDR1 is MDHEN and CDR2 is SYDVKM in the germline V gene. The CDR3 totals 13 residues.

The CDR3: CASSQDTEGGYGYTF. The CDR3 DNA reads TGCGCCAGCAGCCAAGATACCGAGGGAGGCTATGGCTACACCTTC. The genes are TRBV4-1 and TRBJ1-2; D not certain. V was clipped by 0 bases and J by 4 bases, with 12 bases between them. The CDR3 is made up of 15 amino acids. CDR1 and CDR2 (germline): MGHRA, YSYEKL.

V is TRBV6-5 and J is TRBJ2-6; D is uncertain. The CDR3 is 13 amino acids. Germline CDR1 is MNHEY and CDR2 is SVGAGI. V was cut by 6 bases and J by 3 bases, with 6 bases left in between. For the CDR3, the DNA is TGTGCCAGCAGGCCCGGTGGGGCCAACGTCCTGACTTTC. It translates to CASRPGGANVLTF.

The J gene is TRBJ1-3, the V gene TRBV29-1; D is unclear. Between the trimmed V and J ends, which lost 5 bases and 2 bases, there was a span of 7 bases. CDR3 length: 12 amino acids. From germline, CDR1 is SQVTM and CDR2 ANQGSEA. This chain's CDR3 is CSVSRAGNTIYF. The CDR3 DNA follows: TGCAGCGTTTCCCGGGCTGGAAACACCATATATTTT. Based on the CDR3 plus reference TRBV29-1 and TRBJ1-3, the full variable domain is SAVISQKPSRDICQRGTSLTIQCQVDSQVTMMFWYRQQPGQSLTLIATANQGSEATYESGFVIDKFPISRPNLTFSTLTVSNMSPEDSSIYLCSVSRAGNTIYFGEGSWLTVV.

This clone has just a few counts. The genes are TRBV28 and TRBJ1-3; no reliable D call. The germline CDR1 and CDR2 sequences are MDHEN and SYDVKM. V lost 5 bases and J 4 bases, leaving 12 bases between the germline ends. The CDR3 is made up of 14 amino acids. CDR3 loop: CASSDRSGGNTIYF. The CDR3 bases are TGTGCCAGCAGTGACCGAAGTGGGGGAAACACCATATATTTT.

This chain joins TRBV19 and TRBJ1-2; 8 nucleotides line up with TRBD1. The CDR3 is 15 residues long. Germline V gene data show CDR1 as LNHDA and CDR2 as SQIVND (reference sequence). V was clipped by 5 bases and J by 0 bases; unmatched bases: 5. The DNA of the CDR3 is TGTGCCAGTAGTGGATACAGGGGGGCTAACTATGGCTACACCTTC. It is translated as CASSGYRGANYGYTF.

This chain uses TRBV10-3 with TRBJ1-5, with 9 bases aligning to TRBD1. This CDR3 has 13 residues. Trimming cost V 8 bases and J 7 bases; bases outside gene matches: 6. Germline CDR1 is ENHRY and CDR2 is SYGVKD. DNA for the CDR3: TGTGCCATCTCCGGGACAGGGCAACAGCCCCAGCATTTT. Translation gives CAISGTGQQPQHF.

The chain couples TRBV6-1 to TRBJ1-1, with 9 bases identical to TRBD1. V lost 8 bases, J lost 1 base, and 8 bases stayed unmatched. This CDR3 is built from 15 residues. Germline V gene sequence: CDR1 MNHNS, CDR2 SASEGT. This CDR3 is CASSGQGQGNTEAFF. For the CDR3, the DNA is TGTGCCAGCTCGGGACAGGGACAGGGGAACACTGAAGCTTTCTTT.

This chain links TRBV18 with TRBJ2-5; D is unclear. The CDR3 is 15 amino acids. V dropped 0 bases and J dropped 1 base, with 9 bases sitting between them. Germline V gives CDR1 KGHSH, CDR2 LQKENI. The CDR3, as DNA: TGTGCCAGCTCACCACCGGTGAAGGTCCAAGAGACCCAGTACTTC. Translated: CASSPPVKVQETQYF.

The V gene is TRBV13, the J gene TRBJ2-1; 10 bases match TRBD1. The CDR3 sequence is 15 residues long. The J segment lost 8 bases and the V segment lost 3 bases, leaving 7 bases of the junction unmatched. CDR1 is PRHDT, CDR2 FYEKMQ, per germline (reference sequence). CDR3 DNA: TGTGCCAGCAGCTTTAGGGACAGGGGATATGATGAGCAGTTCTTC. Its translation: CASSFRDRGYDEQFF.

This clone has only a few counts. The chain recombines TRBV27 with TRBJ1-2, with D unclear. This CDR3 comprises 16 residues. CDR1 MNHEY and CDR2 SMNVEV come from the germline V gene (reference sequence). Trimming took 1 base from V and 2 from J, leaving 14 bases between them. The CDR3 DNA is TGTGCCAGCAGTTTATTTGGAGCTGAACTAAACTATGGCTACACCTTC. It codes for CASSLFGAELNYGYTF.

The chain joins TRBV7-2 to TRBJ2-3; 11 bases are shared with TRBD2. The V and J ends lost 6 bases and 2 bases, in that order; junction bases with no gene match: 4. The germline V gene encodes CDR1 SGHTA and CDR2 FQGNSA. This CDR3 comprises 15 residues. CDR3 residues: CASSLAGGHTDTQYF. The CDR3, as DNA: TGTGCCAGCAGTCTAGCGGGGGGCCACACAGATACGCAGTATTTT.

V gene TRBV7-3 combines with J gene TRBJ2-2; no clear D gene. V gave up 5 bases and J gave up 4 bases, with 8 bases separating them. The CDR3 has 13 amino acids. The germline CDR1 and CDR2 sequences are SGHTA and FQGTGA. The CDR3 spells CASSQFGTGELFF. In DNA form, the CDR3 reads TGTGCCAGCAGCCAATTCGGCACCGGGGAGCTGTTTTTT.

This clone showed up just a few times. This chain links TRBV6-1 with TRBJ1-2; D call uncertain. V was pared by 4 bases and J by 1 base, with 7 bases between. There are 13 residues in the CDR3. Germline V gene data show CDR1 as MNHNS and CDR2 as SASEGT. The CDR3 DNA reads TGTGCCAGCAGTGTAAAGGTTAACTATGGCTACACCTTC. Amino acids: CASSVKVNYGYTF.

This clone was observed a few times. The V gene is TRBV7-2, the J gene TRBJ2-3; 15 bases line up with TRBD2. Germline V CDR1 and CDR2: SGHTA, FQGNSA. Unmatched junction bases numbered 13, after V lost 5 bases and J lost 7 bases. The CDR3 has 18 residues. The CDR3 DNA reads TGTGCCAGCAGCACTCGGACTAGCGGGGGGGCATATGACAATACGCAGTATTTT. Its translation is CASSTRTSGGAYDNTQYF.

CDR3: CASSPVGEVVGNTIYF. The DNA of the CDR3 is TGTGCCAGCTCCCCCGTAGGCGAGGTTGTAGGAAACACCATATATTTT. The chain joins TRBV28 to TRBJ1-3; D is uncertain. This CDR3 is 16 amino acids long. The germline gives CDR1 MDHEN, CDR2 SYDVKM. V lost 8 bases, J lost 4 bases, and 21 bases lay in between.

This clone was counted a few times. This chain uses TRBV5-8 with TRBJ1-3; no reliable D call. Germline V gene lookup returns CDR1 SGHTS and CDR2 YDEGEE. Trimming took off 2 bases at V and 0 bases at J, with 3 bases between the two ends. The CDR3 spans 13 residues. Written as DNA, the CDR3 is TGTGCCAGCAGCTTAAGCTCTGGAAACACCATATATTTT. It specifies CASSLSSGNTIYF.

There are a few counts of this clone. V is TRBV18 and J is TRBJ1-3, with D possibly being TRBD1 (5 bases). Germline V lookup: CDR1 KGHSH, CDR2 LQKENI. The germline V and J ends were trimmed by 5 bases and 0 bases, with 11 bases remaining between them. The CDR3 is 15 amino acids. The CDR3 sequence: CASSTGLHSGNTIYF. CDR3 sequence (DNA): TGTGCCAGCTCAACAGGACTTCACTCTGGAAACACCATATATTTT.

This rearrangement joins TRBV5-1 to TRBJ2-7; 7 bases line up with TRBD2. From germline, CDR1 is SGHRS and CDR2 YFSETQ. The CDR3 spans 15 residues. Trimming at V came to 2 bases and at J to 5 bases, leaving 10 bases not matched to a gene. The CDR3 protein is CASSLGAGIGNEQYF. DNA of the CDR3: TGCGCCAGCAGCTTAGGAGCGGGGATCGGTAACGAGCAGTACTTC.

This chain uses TRBV6-6 with TRBJ2-1, with 8 bases identical to TRBD1. The V gene end was trimmed by 5 bases and the J gene end by 8 bases; junction bases not matched to a gene: 8. Germline V lookup: CDR1 MNHNY, CDR2 SVGAGI (reference sequence). This CDR3 region has 14 residues. CDR3: CASSPATGVHEQFF. The CDR3 DNA reads as TGTGCCAGCAGTCCTGCGACAGGGGTGCATGAGCAGTTCTTC.

V gene TRBV6-1 combines with J gene TRBJ1-3; 7 bases align to TRBD1. V dropped 4 bases and J dropped 2; count of bases not matched to a gene: 5. The CDR3 sequence is 15 residues long. Germline V gene data show CDR1 as MNHNS and CDR2 as SASEGT. The CDR3 nucleotides read TGTGCCAGCAGTGCGACAGGGCTGGCTGGAAACACCATATATTTT. Translation gives CASSATGLAGNTIYF.

The CDR3 DNA follows: TGTGCCAGCAGCTTGAGGTCGGGGGGGCCCGGGGAGCTGTTTTTT. It is translated as CASSLRSGGPGELFF. The chain joins TRBV5-4 to TRBJ2-2, with 8 bases identical to TRBD2. The CDR3 loop spans 15 amino acids. Germline CDR1 and CDR2: SGHNT and YYREEE (reference sequence). Losses at the gene ends were 1 base for V and 6 bases for J; bases not matched to a gene: 5.